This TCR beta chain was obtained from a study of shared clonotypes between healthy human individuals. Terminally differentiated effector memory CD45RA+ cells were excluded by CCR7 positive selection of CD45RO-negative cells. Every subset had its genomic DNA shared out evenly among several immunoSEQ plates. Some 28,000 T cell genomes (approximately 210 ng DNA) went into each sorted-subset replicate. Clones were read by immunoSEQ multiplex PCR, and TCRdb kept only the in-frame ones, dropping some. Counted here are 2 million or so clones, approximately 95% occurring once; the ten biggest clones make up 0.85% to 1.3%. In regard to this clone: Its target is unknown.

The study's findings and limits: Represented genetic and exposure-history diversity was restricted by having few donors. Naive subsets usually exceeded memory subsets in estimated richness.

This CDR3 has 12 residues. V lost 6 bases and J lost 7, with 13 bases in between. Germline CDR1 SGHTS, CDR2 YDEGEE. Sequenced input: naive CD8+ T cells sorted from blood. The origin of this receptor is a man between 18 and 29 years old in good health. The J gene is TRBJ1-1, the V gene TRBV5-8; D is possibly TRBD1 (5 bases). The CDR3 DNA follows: TGTGCCAGCATGGGGGGGACGGTTGAAGCTTTCTTT. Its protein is CASMGGTVEAFF.